The rows below give T cell receptor beta chains drawn from one sample of a study of shared clonotypes between healthy human individuals. TCRdb keeps only in-frame clones here, not all; method: immunoSEQ multiplex PCR. The top ten hold 1.2% of the sample, which has approximately 1,500,000 clones, 96% seen once. Material for sequencing was naive CD4+ T cells sorted from blood. These receptors were collected from a man aged 30-40 years in good health. Both conserved end residues are part of each CDR3. Each record gives: V gene, clone size, D gene, J gene, CDR3 protein, CDR3 DNA. The D gene is left open where the match is weak. Size values are once, few and many counts, or a class for expanded clones, and some rows have none.

TRBV11-1	-	TRBD2	TRBJ2-5	CASSLKWREQETQYF	TGTGCCAGCAGCTTAAAGTGGCGGGAGCAAGAGACCCAGTACTTC
TRBV5-1	-	TRBD1	TRBJ2-3	CASSLVIGRGITDTQYF	TGCGCCAGCAGCTTGGTAATAGGCAGGGGGATTACAGATACGCAGTATTTT
TRBV19	-	-	TRBJ2-1	CASSTPGISYNEQFF	TGTGCCAGTAGTACGCCAGGGATCTCCTACAATGAGCAGTTCTTC
TRBV27	-	-	TRBJ1-5	CASSRGQYSNQPQHF	TGTGCCAGCAGCAGAGGACAGTATAGCAATCAGCCCCAGCATTTT
TRBV19	-	TRBD1	TRBJ2-7	CASSSPRTGSFYEQYF	TGTGCCAGTAGTAGCCCTCGGACAGGGTCTTTCTACGAGCAGTACTTC
TRBV7-2	-	TRBD2	TRBJ2-1	CASSLVSSGTYNEQFF	TGTGCCAGCAGCTTAGTGAGTAGCGGGACTTACAATGAGCAGTTCTTC
TRBV7-8	-	TRBD2	TRBJ2-5	CASSPPASGRQETQYF	TGTGCCAGCAGCCCCCCCGCTAGCGGGAGGCAAGAGACCCAGTACTTC
TRBV5-1	-	-	TRBJ2-6	CASSLDAGGSGANVLTF	TGCGCCAGCAGCTTGGATGCTGGGGGCTCTGGGGCCAACGTCCTGACTTTC
TRBV7-9	-	-	TRBJ2-5	CASSFWARVQETQYF	TGTGCCAGCAGCTTTTGGGCGAGGGTTCAAGAGACCCAGTACTTC
TRBV5-1	-	TRBD1	TRBJ2-2	CASNTGTGPNTGELFF	TGCGCCAGCAATACGGGGACAGGGCCGAACACCGGGGAGCTGTTTTTT
TRBV11-2	-	-	TRBJ2-7	CASSLEGTLVYEQYF	TGTGCCAGCAGCTTAGAGGGGACCCTCGTCTACGAGCAGTACTTC
TRBV5-1	-	-	TRBJ2-7	CASSLNRAYEQYF	TGCGCCAGCAGCTTGAACAGGGCCTACGAGCAGTACTTC
TRBV28	-	-	TRBJ1-2	CASKISDVYGYTF	TGTGCCAGCAAAATCTCGGATGTTTATGGCTACACCTTC
TRBV7-6	few	TRBD1	TRBJ2-2	CASSGWGQGLRELFF	TGTGCCAGCAGCGGTTGGGGACAGGGTCTTCGGGAGCTGTTTTTT
TRBV2	-	TRBD1	TRBJ1-5	CASSDPGGLYSNQPQHF	TGTGCCAGCAGTGATCCAGGGGGCCTTTATAGCAATCAGCCCCAGCATTTT
TRBV14	-	TRBD1	TRBJ1-2	CASSQQGARGYTF	TGTGCCAGCAGCCAGCAGGGGGCTCGGGGCTACACCTTC
TRBV7-6	once	TRBD1	TRBJ1-3	CASSLKLDRGSGNTIYF	TGTGCCAGCAGCTTAAAATTGGACAGGGGCTCTGGAAACACCATATATTTT
TRBV7-9	-	TRBD1	TRBJ2-5	CASSLYTSGGGETQYF	TGTGCCAGCAGCTTATATACGTCAGGGGGCGGGGAGACCCAGTACTTC
TRBV19	-	TRBD2	TRBJ2-1	CASSTPPRLADGSSSYNEQFF	TGTGCCAGTAGTACGCCCCCCCGACTAGCGGACGGATCTAGCTCCTACAATGAGCAGTTCTTC
TRBV9	-	TRBD2	TRBJ2-2	CASSASSGRRTGELFF	TGTGCCAGCAGCGCCTCTAGCGGGAGAAGAACCGGGGAGCTGTTTTTT
TRBV7-9	few	-	TRBJ2-3	CASSLAGSTDTQYF	TGTGCCAGCAGCTTAGCGGGGAGCACAGATACGCAGTATTTT
TRBV6-6	-	-	TRBJ2-1	CASSYTPPGQFF	TGTGCCAGCAGTTACACACCCCCGGGGCAGTTCTTC
TRBV29-1	-	-	TRBJ1-1	CSAWGVNTEAFF	TGCAGCGCTTGGGGTGTGAACACTGAAGCTTTCTTT
TRBV18	-	-	TRBJ1-2	CASSPPSSGIHGYTF	TGTGCCAGCTCACCCCCCTCCTCCGGGATCCATGGCTACACCTTC
TRBV18	-	-	TRBJ1-1	CASSPKTVMNTEAFF	TGTGCCAGCTCACCCAAGACAGTAATGAACACTGAAGCTTTCTTT
TRBV9	-	-	TRBJ2-1	CASSVAVRSYNEQFF	TGTGCCAGCAGCGTAGCCGTCCGCTCCTACAATGAGCAGTTCTTC
TRBV5-4	-	-	TRBJ2-6	CASSAVGLGPGANVLTF	TGTGCCAGCAGCGCGGTGGGCCTAGGACCTGGGGCCAACGTCCTGACTTTC
TRBV6-5	-	-	TRBJ1-1	CASSRGMNTEAFF	TGTGCCAGCAGTCGAGGGATGAACACTGAAGCTTTCTTT
TRBV2	few	-	TRBJ2-7	CASILVSSYEQYF	TGTGCCAGCATTCTTGTCAGTTCCTACGAGCAGTACTTC
TRBV28	-	-	TRBJ2-1	CASSEGRTNEQFF	TGTGCCAGCAGCGAGGGGCGGACCAATGAGCAGTTCTTC
TRBV9	-	-	TRBJ2-7	CASSVDPTGGTVYEQYF	TGTGCCAGCAGCGTTGACCCCACCGGAGGGACAGTGTACGAGCAGTACTTC
TRBV5-1	-	TRBD1	TRBJ2-3	CASSLIPGQGADTQYF	TGCGCCAGCAGCTTGATTCCGGGACAGGGTGCAGATACGCAGTATTTT
TRBV10-2	-	-	TRBJ2-7	CASSEGALSYEQYF	TGCGCCAGCAGTGAAGGCGCGCTCTCCTACGAGCAGTACTTC